This T cell receptor (beta chain) came from a study of graft-versus-host responses after intestinal transplantation (dated by TCRdb to the early 2020s). With regard to the full study: The transplants that recipients received were multivisceral, liver-intestinal, or isolated intestinal. All recipients received anti-thymocyte globulin induction followed by maintenance tacrolimus and steroids for 3 to 4 years. Bulk TCR-beta CDR3 sequencing was used to track graft-versus-host and host-versus-graft alloreactive T cell clones in the graft, circulation and bone marrow after intestinal transplantation. Alloreactive clones were identified by sequencing pre-transplant mixed lymphocyte reaction products and comparing these products with unstimulated pre-transplant donor and recipient T cells. Of the roughly 25 intestinal transplant recipients enrolled in the cohort, one of whom was a retransplant, 3 patients without pretransplant specimens were excluded. A peak of at least 4% donor T cells among recipient peripheral blood mononuclear cells was the definition used for donor T cell macrochimerism. Rather than going through the commercial service, samples from a few later patients were sequenced in-house on an Illumina MiSeq and processed with MiXCR.

The study at large found these results: Patients with donor T cell macrochimerism had high GvH to HvG T cell clonal ratios in their allografts. GvH clones turned up in recipient bone marrow, with some appearing earlier in ileal mucosa or blood, a pattern consistent with an intestinal mucosal origin. The relatively low number and heterogeneity of intestinal transplant patients limited the conclusions. Peak levels of circulating GvH clones were associated with declines in HvG clones early after transplant.

Of note for this clone: Its antigen specificity is not known. Nothing much larger sits one base from this clone, and base qualities are not available.

Taken with the paper, the label for time point translates to: cells obtained before transplantation from donor or recipient. CD3+CD4+ and CD3+CD8+ populations were FACS-sorted from unstimulated pre-transplant donor and recipient cells taken from spleen or lymph nodes. Libraries were made using the immunoSEQ multiplex PCR assay. For most patients, genomic DNA was isolated using the Qiagen DNeasy Blood and Tissue Kit and was shipped frozen to Adaptive Biotechnologies for TCR sequencing. Adaptive Biotechnologies carried out high-throughput TCR-beta CDR3 sequencing of genomic DNA for most patients. Turning to the authors' computational methods: TCR sequencing data for over 15 patients were retrieved from Adaptive's ImmunoSEQ software; a few other patients were processed with MiXCR and VDJtools. To correct CD4 versus CD8 sorting errors, any sequence found in both subsets at a frequency ratio below 5:1 was removed. CDR3 nucleotide sequences shared between donor and recipient were removed because their origin could not be assigned. To count as alloreactive, a clone needed at least 2-fold expansion over unstimulated cells and a minimum CFSE-low frequency of 0.002% (template counts) or 0.001% (read counts). Clones detected in sequenced pre-transplant spleen, lymph node, or MLR CFSE-low populations of the donor or recipient were defined as mappable. Cumulative frequency of alloreactive clones was calculated as a percentage of all sequences weighted by copy number. TCRdb stores this immuneACCESS table with in-frame sequences only. Part of the clones is absent; in the studies checked, under half of the shortfall reflects unresolved V genes, and no reason is known for the rest. Clonal size and the V and J genes are those of that table, whereas D and trimming came from the DNA. The table for this sample lists roughly 120,000 clones; roughly 91% of them were counted only once. The top ten constitute 0.095% to 0.15% of the sample.

The CDR3 contains 17 residues, cysteine and phenylalanine counted. Only the CDR3 DNA is retained, 51 bases long and in frame from the first base. Trimming costs V 1 base and J 0 bases, and their ends lie 10 bases apart. CDR1 and CDR2, looked up from the germline V gene, are MGHDK and SYGVNS. The clonotype was recovered from a human donor who received an intestinal transplant. This sequence uses TRBV25-1 and TRBJ1-6; a confident D gene designation cannot be given. The sequencing here drew on unstimulated CD4+ T cells sorted from spleen or lymph node cells, taken before intestinal transplant. The CDR3 here reads CASSESWVSSYNSPLHF. The sequenced DNA: TGTGCCAGCAGTGAATCCTGGGTGAGCTCCTATAATTCACCCCTCCACTTT. The full variable domain, completed from the reference TRBV25-1 and TRBJ1-6 proteins outside the CDR3, reads EADIYQTPRYLVIGTGKKITLECSQTMGHDKMYWYQQDPGMELHLIHYSYGVNSTEKGDLSSESTVSRIRTEHFPLTLESARPSHTSQYLCASSESWVSSYNSPLHFGNGTRLTVT.